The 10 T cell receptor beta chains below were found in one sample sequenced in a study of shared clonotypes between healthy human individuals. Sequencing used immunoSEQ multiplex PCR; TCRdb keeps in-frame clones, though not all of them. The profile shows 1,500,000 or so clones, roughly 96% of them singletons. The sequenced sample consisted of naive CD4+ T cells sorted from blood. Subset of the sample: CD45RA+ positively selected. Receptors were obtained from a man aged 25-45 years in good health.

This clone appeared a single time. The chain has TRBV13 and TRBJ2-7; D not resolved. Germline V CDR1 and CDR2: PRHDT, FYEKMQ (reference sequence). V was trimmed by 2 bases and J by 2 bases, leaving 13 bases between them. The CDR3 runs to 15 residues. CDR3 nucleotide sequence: TGTGCCAGCAGCTTATATTTCGGTCCCCCCTACGAGCAGTACTTC. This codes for CASSLYFGPPYEQYF.

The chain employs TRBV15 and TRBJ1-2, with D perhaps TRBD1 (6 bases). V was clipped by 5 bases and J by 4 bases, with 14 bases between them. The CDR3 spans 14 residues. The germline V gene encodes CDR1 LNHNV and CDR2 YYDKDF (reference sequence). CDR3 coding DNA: TGTGCCACCAGCGGGGCAGGGGCAGGCTATGGCTACACCTTC. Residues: CATSGAGAGYGYTF.

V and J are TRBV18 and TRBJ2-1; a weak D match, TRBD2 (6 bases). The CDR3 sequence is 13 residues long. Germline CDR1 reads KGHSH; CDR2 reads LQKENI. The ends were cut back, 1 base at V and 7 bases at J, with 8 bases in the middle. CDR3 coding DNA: TGTGCCAGCTCACCACGTCGGGAGAATGAGCAGTTCTTC. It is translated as CASSPRRENEQFF.

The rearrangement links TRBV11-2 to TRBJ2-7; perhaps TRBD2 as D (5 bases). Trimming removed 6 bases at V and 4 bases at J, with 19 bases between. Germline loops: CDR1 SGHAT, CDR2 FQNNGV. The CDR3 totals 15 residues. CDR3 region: CASSPAPTSLYEQYF. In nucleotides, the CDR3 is TGTGCCAGCAGTCCCGCCCCTACTAGTTTGTACGAGCAGTACTTC.

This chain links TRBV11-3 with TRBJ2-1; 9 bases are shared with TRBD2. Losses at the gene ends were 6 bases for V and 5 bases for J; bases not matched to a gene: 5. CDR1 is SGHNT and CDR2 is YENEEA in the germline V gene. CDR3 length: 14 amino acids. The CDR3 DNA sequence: TGTGCCAGCAGAGTAGCGGGAGAGGACAATGAGCAGTTCTTC. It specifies CASRVAGEDNEQFF.

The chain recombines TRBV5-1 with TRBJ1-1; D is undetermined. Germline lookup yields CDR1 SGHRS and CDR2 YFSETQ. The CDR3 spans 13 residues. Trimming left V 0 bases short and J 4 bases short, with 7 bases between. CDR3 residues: CASSLATATEAFF. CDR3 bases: TGCGCCAGCAGCTTGGCCACGGCCACTGAAGCTTTCTTT.

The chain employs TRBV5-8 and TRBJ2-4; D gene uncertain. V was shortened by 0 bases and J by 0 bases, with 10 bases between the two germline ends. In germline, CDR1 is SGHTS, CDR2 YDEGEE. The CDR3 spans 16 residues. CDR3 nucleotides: TGTGCCAGCAGCTTGGGGGAATTAATAGCCAAAAACATTCAGTACTTC. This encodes CASSLGELIAKNIQYF.

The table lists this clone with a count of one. The CDR3 reads CASSVRDYRGETQYF. In nucleotides, the CDR3 is TGTGCCAGCAGCGTCCGGGACTATAGGGGAGAGACCCAGTACTTC. This chain uses TRBV9 with TRBJ2-5; 7 nucleotides line up with TRBD2. Germline V gives CDR1 SGDLS, CDR2 YYNGEE. The V segment lost 2 bases and the J segment 4 bases; nucleotides outside the gene matches: 8. The CDR3 has 15 residues.

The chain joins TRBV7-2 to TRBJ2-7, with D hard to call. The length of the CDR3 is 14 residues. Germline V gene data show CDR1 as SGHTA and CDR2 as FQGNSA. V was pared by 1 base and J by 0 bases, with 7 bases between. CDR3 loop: CASSLELLSYEQYF. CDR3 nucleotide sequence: TGTGCCAGCAGCTTAGAACTACTCTCCTACGAGCAGTACTTC.

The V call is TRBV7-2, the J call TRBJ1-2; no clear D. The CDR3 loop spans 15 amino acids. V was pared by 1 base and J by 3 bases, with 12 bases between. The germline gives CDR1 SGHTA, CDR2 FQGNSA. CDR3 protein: CASSLDPDTYYGYTF. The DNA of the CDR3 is TGTGCCAGCAGCTTAGATCCCGACACTTACTATGGCTACACCTTC.